This TCR beta chain was retrieved from a study of blood T cell repertoires in COVID-19. Sequenced by immunoSEQ multiplex PCR; TCRdb stores in-frame clones only, minus some. The sample has 200,000 to 250,000 clones; around 87% are singletons. This CDR3 spans 16 amino acids. From germline, CDR1 is SGHVS and CDR2 FNYEAQ. The trim removed 5 bases at V and 9 bases at J, leaving 16 bases unmatched. This receptor was identified in a woman in her 30s who had recovered from COVID-19. The chain has TRBV7-6 and TRBJ2-1, with 7 bases that match TRBD2. What was sequenced was peripheral blood. CDR3 amino acids: CASSDERRSWGGEQFF. The CDR3, as DNA: TGTGCCAGCAGCGATGAGCGACGGTCTTGGGGGGGTGAGCAGTTCTTC.